Listed here are 11 T cell receptor beta chains from one sample, sequenced in a study of cytomegalovirus exposure and HLA in healthy donors. The PCR was carried out with 60 Vbeta primers and 13 Jbeta primers. Data came from immunoSEQ multiplex PCR; TCRdb stores just in-frame clones and leaves some out. The data contain 95,000 to 150,000 clones, approximately 73% of them singletons. The sample was PBMCs. The origin of the receptors is a man between 60 and 75 years old in good health and CMV-seropositive.

The chain's CDR3 is CASSEGGTGVYEQYF. DNA for the CDR3: TGTGCCAGCAGTGAAGGAGGGACAGGGGTGTACGAGCAGTACTTC. This rearrangement joins TRBV6-1 to TRBJ2-7; 10 nucleotides align to TRBD1. V trimming: 1 base; J trimming: 4 bases; junction bases outside the gene matches: 4. The CDR3 loop spans 15 amino acids. Germline values: CDR1 MNHNS, CDR2 SASEGT.

The genes are TRBV16 and TRBJ1-2; 7 bases align to TRBD1. Germline V gene lookup returns CDR1 KGHSY and CDR2 FQNENV. The CDR3 is made up of 17 amino acids. With V trimmed by 0 bases and J by 4 bases, 11 bases remained unmatched. Written as DNA, the CDR3 is TGTGCCAGCAGCCAATCGCTGAAGGGGGCCAGGAGCTATGGCTACACCTTC. Its translation is CASSQSLKGARSYGYTF.

This clone occurred once. The chain recombines TRBV2 with TRBJ2-7; 9 bases agree with TRBD1. V shed 7 bases, J shed 1 base, and the junction held 5 bases outside the gene matches. Germline V gene data show CDR1 as SNHLY and CDR2 as FYNNEI. The CDR3 totals 14 residues. The CDR3 region is CASTNRGHSYEQYF. DNA for the CDR3: TGTGCCAGCACCAACAGGGGGCATTCCTACGAGCAGTACTTC.

This clone has more than one count but fewer than ten. The J gene is TRBJ2-7, the V gene TRBV5-8; unclear D gene. Germline V gene sequence: CDR1 SGHTS, CDR2 YDEGEE. V lost 1 base, J lost 6 bases, and 11 bases lay in between. The CDR3 runs to 13 residues. CDR3 residues: CASSLSFGSEQYF. CDR3 coding DNA: TGTGCCAGCAGCTTGTCGTTCGGGTCCGAGCAGTACTTC.

This clone was found a few times. The V and J genes are TRBV5-8 and TRBJ1-1; possible D gene TRBD1, 5 bases. The V end lost 0 bases, the J end lost 12 bases, and 15 bases lay between the germline ends. The CDR3 length is 13 residues. Per the germline V gene, CDR1 is SGHTS and CDR2 is YDEGEE. CDR3 in DNA: TGTGCCAGCAGCTTGGCCGACAGAGTTGCAACTTTCTTT. It specifies CASSLADRVATFF.

This clone was seen more than once but under ten times. This chain uses TRBV7-9 with TRBJ2-2, with 11 bases aligning to TRBD2. Germline CDR1 and CDR2: SEHNR and FQNEAQ (reference sequence). The CDR3 has 17 amino acids. Trimming took 5 bases from V and 3 from J; bases not matched to a gene: 8. The CDR3 DNA sequence: TGTGCCAGCAGCCCTATAGCGGGGGGGCCAGACACCGGGGAGCTGTTTTTT. This sequence encodes CASSPIAGGPDTGELFF.

This chain connects TRBV6-1 to TRBJ2-5; D perhaps matches TRBD1 (6 bases). Germline CDR1 MNHNS, CDR2 SASEGT. Trimming left V 6 bases short and J 7 bases short, with 21 bases between. This CDR3 contains 15 residues. As DNA, the CDR3 is TGTGCCAGCAGCGTCGCCCCGGACAGCCATGGGACCCAGTACTTC. This translates into CASSVAPDSHGTQYF.

This chain uses TRBV11-3 with TRBJ2-5; TRBD2 matches at 10 bases. Losses at the gene ends were 5 bases for V and 2 bases for J; bases not matched to a gene: 5. The CDR3 totals 15 residues. The V gene's germline CDR1 is SGHNT and CDR2 YENEEA. The DNA of the CDR3 is TGTGCCAGCAGCGCGGGACTAGCGAGTCAAGAGACCCAGTACTTC. As protein: CASSAGLASQETQYF.

The rearrangement links TRBV18 to TRBJ2-5; 9 nucleotides agree with TRBD1. CDR3 length: 15 amino acids. The V gene end was trimmed by 5 bases and the J gene end by 5 bases; junction bases not matched to a gene: 9. The germline V gene encodes CDR1 KGHSH and CDR2 LQKENI. The CDR3 sequence is CASSATGGLGETQYF. The CDR3 coding sequence is TGTGCCAGCTCAGCGACAGGGGGGCTGGGGGAGACCCAGTACTTC.

The J gene is TRBJ2-3, the V gene TRBV29-1; 11 bases match TRBD2. The CDR3 contains 15 residues. CDR1 SQVTM and CDR2 ANQGSEA come from the germline V gene. J gave up 5 bases and V 7 bases, and 11 bases lay outside the gene matches. Here the CDR3 DNA reads TGCAGCGGATCTAGCGGGGGGAGCCAGGGAGATACGCAGTATTTT. It encodes CSGSSGGSQGDTQYF.

The chain is built from TRBV2 and TRBJ1-5, with 8 bases that match TRBD1. The CDR3 consists of 17 residues. Germline V lookup: CDR1 SNHLY, CDR2 FYNNEI. The V gene end was trimmed by 6 bases and the J gene end by 6 bases; junction bases not matched to a gene: 16. CDR3 DNA: TGTGCCAGCAGCACGAAGCCCGGGACAGGAGGGACTCAGCCCCAGCATTTT. Protein product: CASSTKPGTGGTQPQHF.